What follows is one T cell receptor beta chain and its context. Its antigen remains unidentified. No cell sorting was done before RNA was extracted from the tissue. More than 3 cm separated this lung sample from the edge of the tumor. V lost 6 bases and J lost 3; bases outside the gene matches: 6. Per germline, CDR1 LGHNA and CDR2 YNFKEQ. CDR3 length: 14 residues. The data derive from a study of tumor and adjacent non-tumor tissue in lung cancer. The overall study: There were about twelve adenocarcinoma, 2 squamous cell carcinoma and 1 small cell lung cancer cases. General study points: Significantly higher TCR diversity was found in tumor than normal lung. Higher tumor TCR diversity was associated with shorter survival.

The library came from three nested PCR rounds adapted from ARM-PCR protocols. TCRdb re-called the multiplex PCR reads through MiXCR, storing one row per CDR3 protein. The sample consists of more than 45,000 distinct CDR3 sequences, 74% of them appearing once. The chain is built from TRBV4-2 and TRBJ2-7, with 9 bases aligning to TRBD1. Sequenced material: distant non-tumor lung tissue. The sequence was obtained from a woman aged 60-75 years with non-small cell lung cancer. The CDR3, as DNA: TGTGCCAGCAGTCCCTGGACAGGGGACTACGAGCAGTACTTC. Its translation: CASSPWTGDYEQYF.